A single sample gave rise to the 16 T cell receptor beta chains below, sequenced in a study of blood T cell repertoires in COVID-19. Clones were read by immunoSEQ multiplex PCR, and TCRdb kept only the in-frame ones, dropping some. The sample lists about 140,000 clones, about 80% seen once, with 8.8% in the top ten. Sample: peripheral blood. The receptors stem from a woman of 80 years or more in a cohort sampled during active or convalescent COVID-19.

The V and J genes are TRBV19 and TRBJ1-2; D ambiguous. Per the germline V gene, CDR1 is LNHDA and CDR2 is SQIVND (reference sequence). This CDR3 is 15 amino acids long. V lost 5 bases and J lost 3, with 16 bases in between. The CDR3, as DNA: TGTGCCAGTAGTCCACTTCCCCCCTCTGACTATGGCTACACCTTC. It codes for CASSPLPPSDYGYTF.

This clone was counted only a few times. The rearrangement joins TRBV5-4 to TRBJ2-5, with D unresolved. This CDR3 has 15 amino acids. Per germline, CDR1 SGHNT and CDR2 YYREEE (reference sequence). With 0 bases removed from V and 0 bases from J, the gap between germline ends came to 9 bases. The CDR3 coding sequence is TGTGCCAGCAGCTTGGTTCCGTCGTACCAAGAGACCCAGTACTTC. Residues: CASSLVPSYQETQYF.

CDR3 nucleotide sequence: TGTGCCAGCTCACCCATCGGGGGGTTGAACCAAGAGACCCAGTACTTC. Amino acids: CASSPIGGLNQETQYF. The rearrangement uses TRBV18 and TRBJ2-5; TRBD2 matches at 7 bases. V dropped 3 bases and J dropped 0; count of bases not matched to a gene: 7. Germline CDR1 is KGHSH and CDR2 is LQKENI. This CDR3 region has 16 residues.

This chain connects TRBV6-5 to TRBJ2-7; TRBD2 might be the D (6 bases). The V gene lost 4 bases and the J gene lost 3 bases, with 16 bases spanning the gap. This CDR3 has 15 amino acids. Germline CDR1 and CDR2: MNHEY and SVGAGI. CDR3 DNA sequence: TGTGCCAGCAGTTCCCGGGGACTGGGAGGCTACGAGCAGTACTTC. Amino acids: CASSSRGLGGYEQYF.

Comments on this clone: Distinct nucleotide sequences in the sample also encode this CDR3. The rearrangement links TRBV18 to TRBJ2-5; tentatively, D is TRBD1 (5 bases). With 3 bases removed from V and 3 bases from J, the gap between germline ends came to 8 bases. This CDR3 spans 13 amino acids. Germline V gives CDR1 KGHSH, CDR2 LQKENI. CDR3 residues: CASSPGQEETQYF. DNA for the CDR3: TGTGCCAGCTCACCCGGACAAGAAGAGACCCAGTACTTC. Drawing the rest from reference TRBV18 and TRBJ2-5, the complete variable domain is NAGVMQNPRHLVRRRGQEARLRCSPMKGHSHVYWYRQLPEEGLKFMVYLQKENIIDESGMPKERFSAEFPKEGPSILRIQQVVRGDSAAYFCASSPGQEETQYFGPGTRLLVL.

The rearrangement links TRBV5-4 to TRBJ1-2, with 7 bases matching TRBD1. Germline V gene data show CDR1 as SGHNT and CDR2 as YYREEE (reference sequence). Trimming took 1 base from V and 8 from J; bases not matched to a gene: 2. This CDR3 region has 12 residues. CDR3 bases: TGTGCCAGCAGCTTGCAGGGGGAAGGCTACACCTTC. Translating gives CASSLQGEGYTF.

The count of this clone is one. CDR3 bases: TGCGCCAGCAGCTTGGCCGATAGGACTAGCGGGGATCATGAGCAGTTCTTC. Translated: CASSLADRTSGDHEQFF. This sequence joins TRBV5-1 and TRBJ2-1, with 12 bases matching TRBD2. V shed 0 bases, J shed 8 bases, and the junction held 9 bases outside the gene matches. The V gene's germline CDR1 is SGHRS and CDR2 YFSETQ. The CDR3 is 17 residues long.

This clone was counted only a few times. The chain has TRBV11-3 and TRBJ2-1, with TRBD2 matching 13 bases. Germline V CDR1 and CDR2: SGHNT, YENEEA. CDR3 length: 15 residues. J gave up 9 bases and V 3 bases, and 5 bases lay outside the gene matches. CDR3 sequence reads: CASSFTSGGAGEQFF. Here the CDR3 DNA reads TGTGCCAGCAGCTTTACTAGCGGGGGGGCAGGTGAGCAGTTCTTC.

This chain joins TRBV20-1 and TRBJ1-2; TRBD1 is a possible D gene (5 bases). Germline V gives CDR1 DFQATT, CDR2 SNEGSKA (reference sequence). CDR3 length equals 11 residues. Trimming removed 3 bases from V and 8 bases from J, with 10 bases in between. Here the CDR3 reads CSARTVVGYTF. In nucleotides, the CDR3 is TGCAGTGCTAGGACAGTAGTCGGCTACACCTTC.

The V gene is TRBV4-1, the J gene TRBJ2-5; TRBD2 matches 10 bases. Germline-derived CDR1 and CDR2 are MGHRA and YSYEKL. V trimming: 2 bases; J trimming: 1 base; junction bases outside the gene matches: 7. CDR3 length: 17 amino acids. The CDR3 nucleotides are TGCGCCAGCAGCCAAAGCGGAAGGACTAGCGGCCAAGAGACCCAGTACTTC. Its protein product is CASSQSGRTSGQETQYF.

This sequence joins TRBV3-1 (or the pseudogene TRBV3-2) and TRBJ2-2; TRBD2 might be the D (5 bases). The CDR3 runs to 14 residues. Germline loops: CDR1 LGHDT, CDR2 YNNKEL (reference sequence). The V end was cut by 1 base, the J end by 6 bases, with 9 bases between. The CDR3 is CASSQVGESGELFF. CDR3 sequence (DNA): TGTGCCAGCAGCCAAGTCGGGGAGTCCGGGGAGCTGTTTTTT.

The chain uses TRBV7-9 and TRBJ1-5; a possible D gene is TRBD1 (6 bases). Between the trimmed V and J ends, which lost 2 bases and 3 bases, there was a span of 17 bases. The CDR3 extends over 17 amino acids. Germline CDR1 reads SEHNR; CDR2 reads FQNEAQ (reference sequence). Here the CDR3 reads CASSLMFNRDHNQPQHF. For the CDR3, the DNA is TGTGCCAGCAGCTTAATGTTTAACAGGGACCACAATCAGCCCCAGCATTTT.

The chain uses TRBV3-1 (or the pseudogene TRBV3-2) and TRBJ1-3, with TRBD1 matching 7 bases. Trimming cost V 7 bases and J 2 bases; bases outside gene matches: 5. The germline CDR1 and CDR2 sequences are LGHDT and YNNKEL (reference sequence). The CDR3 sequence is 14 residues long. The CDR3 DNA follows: TGTGCCAGCATAAGGGGGCCCACTGGAAACACCATATATTTT. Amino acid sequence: CASIRGPTGNTIYF.

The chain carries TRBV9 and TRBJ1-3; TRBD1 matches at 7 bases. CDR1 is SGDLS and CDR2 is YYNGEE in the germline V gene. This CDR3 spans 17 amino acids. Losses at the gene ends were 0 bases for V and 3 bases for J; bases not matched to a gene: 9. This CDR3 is CASSVELRGQGGNTIYF. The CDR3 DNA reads TGTGCCAGCAGCGTAGAATTGAGGGGGCAAGGTGGAAACACCATATATTTT.

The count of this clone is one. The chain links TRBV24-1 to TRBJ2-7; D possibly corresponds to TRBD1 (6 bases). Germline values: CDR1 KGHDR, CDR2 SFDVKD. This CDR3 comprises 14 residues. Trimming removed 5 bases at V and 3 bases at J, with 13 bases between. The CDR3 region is CATSVRTGHYEQYV. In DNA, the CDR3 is TGTGCCACCAGTGTACGAACAGGGCACTACGAGCAGTACGTC.

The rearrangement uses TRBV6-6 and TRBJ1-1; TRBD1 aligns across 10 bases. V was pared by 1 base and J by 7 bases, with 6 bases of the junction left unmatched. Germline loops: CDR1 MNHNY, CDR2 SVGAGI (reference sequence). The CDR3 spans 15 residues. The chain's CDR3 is CASSYLGTGEREAFF. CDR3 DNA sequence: TGTGCCAGCAGTTACTTAGGGACAGGGGAACGTGAAGCTTTCTTT.